This T cell receptor beta chain is from a study of shared clonotypes between healthy human individuals. Measured with immunoSEQ multiplex PCR; TCRdb has only the in-frame clones, and not every one. The table lists nearly 2 million clones, about 95% of them singletons. CD45RO-negative, CCR7-positively selected cells formed the naive CD8 fraction, excluding terminally differentiated effector memory CD45RA+ cells. Sequenced: naive CD8+ T cells sorted from blood. The receptor's source is a man aged 18 to 35 in good health.

CDR3 coding DNA: TGTGCCAGCAGTGGACAGGTTAATTACGAGCAGTACTTC. Residues: CASSGQVNYEQYF. This chain uses TRBV27 with TRBJ2-7, with TRBD1 matching 7 bases. The CDR3 runs 13 residues. Germline CDR1 is MNHEY and CDR2 is SMNVEV (reference sequence). V shed 5 bases and J 4 bases; nucleotides not matched to a gene: 5.